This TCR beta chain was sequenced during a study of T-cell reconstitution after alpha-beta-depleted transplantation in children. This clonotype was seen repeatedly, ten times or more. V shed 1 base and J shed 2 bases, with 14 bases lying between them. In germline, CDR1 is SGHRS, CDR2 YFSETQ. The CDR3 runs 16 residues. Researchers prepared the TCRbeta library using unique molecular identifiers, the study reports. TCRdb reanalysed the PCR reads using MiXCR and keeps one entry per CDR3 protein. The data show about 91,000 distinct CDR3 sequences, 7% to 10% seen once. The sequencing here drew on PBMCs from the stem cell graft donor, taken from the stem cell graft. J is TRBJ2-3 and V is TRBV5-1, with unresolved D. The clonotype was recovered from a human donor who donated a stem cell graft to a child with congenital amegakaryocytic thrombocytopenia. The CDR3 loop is CASSLQATANTDTQYF. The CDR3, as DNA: TGCGCCAGCAGCTTGCAAGCGACTGCTAACACAGATACGCAGTATTTT.